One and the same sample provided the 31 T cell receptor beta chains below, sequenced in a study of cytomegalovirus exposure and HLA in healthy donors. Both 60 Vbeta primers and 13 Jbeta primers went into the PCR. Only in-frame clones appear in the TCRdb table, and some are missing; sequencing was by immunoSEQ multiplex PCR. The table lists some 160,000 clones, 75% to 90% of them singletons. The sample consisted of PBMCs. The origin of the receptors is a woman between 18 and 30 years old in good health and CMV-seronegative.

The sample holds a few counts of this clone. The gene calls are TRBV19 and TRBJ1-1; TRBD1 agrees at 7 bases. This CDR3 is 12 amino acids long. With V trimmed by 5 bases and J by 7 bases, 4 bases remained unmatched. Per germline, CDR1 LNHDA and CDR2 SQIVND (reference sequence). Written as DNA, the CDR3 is TGTGCCAGTAGTCCCGGGACAGTTGAAGCTTTCTTT. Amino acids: CASSPGTVEAFF.

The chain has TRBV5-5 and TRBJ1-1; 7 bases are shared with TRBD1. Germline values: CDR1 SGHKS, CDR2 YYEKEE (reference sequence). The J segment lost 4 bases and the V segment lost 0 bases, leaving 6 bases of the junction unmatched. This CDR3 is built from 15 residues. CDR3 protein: CASSLVKGAGTEAFF. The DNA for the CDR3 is TGTGCCAGCAGCTTGGTGAAGGGGGCGGGCACTGAAGCTTTCTTT.

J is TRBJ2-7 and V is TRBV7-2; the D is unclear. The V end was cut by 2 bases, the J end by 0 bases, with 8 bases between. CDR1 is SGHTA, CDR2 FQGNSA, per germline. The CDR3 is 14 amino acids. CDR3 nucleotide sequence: TGTGCCAGCAGCTTAACAGTTAGCTCCTACGAGCAGTACTTC. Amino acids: CASSLTVSSYEQYF.

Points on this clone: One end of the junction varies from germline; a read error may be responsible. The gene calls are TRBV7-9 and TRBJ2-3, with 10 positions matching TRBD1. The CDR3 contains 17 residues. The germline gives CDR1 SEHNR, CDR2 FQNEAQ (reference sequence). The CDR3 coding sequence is TGTTCCAGCAGTTTTAGAATGACAGGGGGCCTCACAGATACGCAGTATTTT. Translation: CSSSFRMTGGLTDTQYF.

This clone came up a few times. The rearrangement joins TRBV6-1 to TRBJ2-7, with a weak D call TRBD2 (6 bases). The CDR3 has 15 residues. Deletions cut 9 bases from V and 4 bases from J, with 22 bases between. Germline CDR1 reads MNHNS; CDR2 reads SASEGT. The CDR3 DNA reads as TGTGCCAGTCCGGGAGAGGGTCCTCCACCTTACGAGCAGTACTTC. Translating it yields CASPGEGPPPYEQYF.

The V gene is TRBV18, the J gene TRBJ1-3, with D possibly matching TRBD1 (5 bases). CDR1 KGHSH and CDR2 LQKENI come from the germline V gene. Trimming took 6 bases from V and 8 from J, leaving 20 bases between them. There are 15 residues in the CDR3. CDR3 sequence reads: CASSYSGTHTDTIYF. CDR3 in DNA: TGTGCCAGCTCGTACTCCGGGACTCACACGGACACCATATATTTT.

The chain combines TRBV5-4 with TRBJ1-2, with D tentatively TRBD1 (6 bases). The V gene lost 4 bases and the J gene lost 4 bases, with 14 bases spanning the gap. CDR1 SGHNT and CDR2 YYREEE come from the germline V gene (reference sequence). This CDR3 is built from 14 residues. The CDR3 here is CASSAGQIFYGYTF. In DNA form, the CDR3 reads TGTGCCAGCAGCGCCGGACAGATATTCTATGGCTACACCTTC.

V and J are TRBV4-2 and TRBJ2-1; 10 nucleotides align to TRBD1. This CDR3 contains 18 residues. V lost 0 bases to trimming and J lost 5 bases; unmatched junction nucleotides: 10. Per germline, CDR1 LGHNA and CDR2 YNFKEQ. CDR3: CASSQEWAPGQGHNEQFF. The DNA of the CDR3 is TGTGCCAGCAGCCAAGAGTGGGCTCCGGGACAGGGGCACAATGAGCAGTTCTTC.

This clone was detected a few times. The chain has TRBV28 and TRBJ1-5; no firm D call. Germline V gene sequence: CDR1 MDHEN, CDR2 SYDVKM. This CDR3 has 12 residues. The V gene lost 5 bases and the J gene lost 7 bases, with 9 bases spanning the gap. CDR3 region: CASSNNRQPQHF. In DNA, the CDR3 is TGTGCCAGCAGTAACAACCGACAGCCCCAGCATTTT.

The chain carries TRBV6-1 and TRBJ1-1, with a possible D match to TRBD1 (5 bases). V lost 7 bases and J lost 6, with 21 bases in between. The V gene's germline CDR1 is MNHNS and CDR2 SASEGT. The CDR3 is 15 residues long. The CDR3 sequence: CASTQRVGGEAEAFF. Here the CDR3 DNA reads TGTGCCAGCACCCAAAGGGTGGGGGGGGAAGCTGAAGCTTTCTTT.

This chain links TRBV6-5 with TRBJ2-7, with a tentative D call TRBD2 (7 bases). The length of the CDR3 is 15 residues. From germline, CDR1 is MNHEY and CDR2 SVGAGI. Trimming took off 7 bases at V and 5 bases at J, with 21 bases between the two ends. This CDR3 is CASIKGGGGRNEQYF. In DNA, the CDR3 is TGTGCCAGCATCAAGGGGGGAGGGGGACGCAACGAGCAGTACTTC.

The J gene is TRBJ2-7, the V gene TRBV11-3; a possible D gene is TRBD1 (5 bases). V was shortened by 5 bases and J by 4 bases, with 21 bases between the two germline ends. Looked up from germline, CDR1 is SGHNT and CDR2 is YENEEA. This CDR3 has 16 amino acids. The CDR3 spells CASSPWGRVGAYEQYF. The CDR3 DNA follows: TGTGCCAGCAGCCCTTGGGGTAGGGTTGGGGCTTACGAGCAGTACTTC.

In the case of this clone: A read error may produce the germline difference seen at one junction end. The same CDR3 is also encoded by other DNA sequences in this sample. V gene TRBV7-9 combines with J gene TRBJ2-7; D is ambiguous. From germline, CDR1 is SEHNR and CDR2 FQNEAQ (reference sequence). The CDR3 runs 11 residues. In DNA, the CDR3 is TGTTCCAGCAGCCTGTCCTACGAGCAGTACTTC. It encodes CSSSLSYEQYF.

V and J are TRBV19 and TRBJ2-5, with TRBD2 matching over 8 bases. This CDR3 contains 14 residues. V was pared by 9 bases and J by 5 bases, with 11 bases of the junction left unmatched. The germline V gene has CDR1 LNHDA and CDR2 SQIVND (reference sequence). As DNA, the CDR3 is TGTGCCAGCAGCCAGCGGGGGTCGGGTGAGACCCAGTACTTC. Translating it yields CASSQRGSGETQYF.

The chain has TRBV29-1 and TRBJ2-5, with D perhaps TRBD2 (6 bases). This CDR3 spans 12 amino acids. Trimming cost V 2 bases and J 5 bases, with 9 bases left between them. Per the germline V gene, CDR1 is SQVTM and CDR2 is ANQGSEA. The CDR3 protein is CSVELAGETQYF. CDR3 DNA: TGCAGCGTTGAATTGGCGGGGGAGACCCAGTACTTC. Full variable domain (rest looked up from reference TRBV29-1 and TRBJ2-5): SAVISQKPSRDICQRGTSLTIQCQVDSQVTMMFWYRQQPGQSLTLIATANQGSEATYESGFVIDKFPISRPNLTFSTLTVSNMSPEDSSIYLCSVELAGETQYFGPGTRLLVL.

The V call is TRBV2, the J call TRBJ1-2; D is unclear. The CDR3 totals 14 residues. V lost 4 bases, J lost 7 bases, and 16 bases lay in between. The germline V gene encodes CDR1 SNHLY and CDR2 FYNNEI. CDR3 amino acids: CASSVTAMTTGYTF. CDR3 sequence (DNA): TGTGCCAGCAGTGTTACAGCAATGACTACTGGCTACACCTTC.

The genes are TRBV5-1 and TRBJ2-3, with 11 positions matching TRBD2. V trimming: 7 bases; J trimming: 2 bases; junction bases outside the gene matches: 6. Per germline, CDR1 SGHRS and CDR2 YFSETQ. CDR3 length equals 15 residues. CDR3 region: CASQLAGVTTDTQYF. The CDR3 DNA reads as TGCGCCAGCCAACTAGCGGGGGTTACCACAGATACGCAGTATTTT.

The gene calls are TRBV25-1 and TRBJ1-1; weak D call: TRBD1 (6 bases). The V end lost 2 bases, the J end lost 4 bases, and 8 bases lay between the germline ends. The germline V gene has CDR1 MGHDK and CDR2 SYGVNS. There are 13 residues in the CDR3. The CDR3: CASSEQGITEAFF. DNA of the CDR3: TGTGCCAGCAGTGAACAGGGGATCACTGAAGCTTTCTTT.

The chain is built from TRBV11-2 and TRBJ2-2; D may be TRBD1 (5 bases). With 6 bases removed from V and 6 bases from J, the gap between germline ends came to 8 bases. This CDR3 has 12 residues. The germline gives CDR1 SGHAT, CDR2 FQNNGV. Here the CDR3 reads CASRGVAGELFF. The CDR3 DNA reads TGTGCCAGCAGAGGGGTGGCCGGGGAGCTGTTTTTT.

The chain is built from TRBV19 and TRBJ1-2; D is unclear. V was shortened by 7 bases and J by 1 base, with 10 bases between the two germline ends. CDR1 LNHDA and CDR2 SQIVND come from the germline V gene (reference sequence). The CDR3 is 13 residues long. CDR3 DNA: TGTGCCAGTAAGTGGAGGGATAACTATGGCTACACCTTC. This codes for CASKWRDNYGYTF.

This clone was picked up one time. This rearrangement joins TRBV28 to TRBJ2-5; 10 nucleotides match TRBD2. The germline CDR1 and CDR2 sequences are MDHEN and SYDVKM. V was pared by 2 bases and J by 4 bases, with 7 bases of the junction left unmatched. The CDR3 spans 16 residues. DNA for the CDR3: TGTGCCAGCAGTTTAGGAGGAGCGGGGGGGCGAGAGACCCAGTACTTC. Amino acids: CASSLGGAGGRETQYF.

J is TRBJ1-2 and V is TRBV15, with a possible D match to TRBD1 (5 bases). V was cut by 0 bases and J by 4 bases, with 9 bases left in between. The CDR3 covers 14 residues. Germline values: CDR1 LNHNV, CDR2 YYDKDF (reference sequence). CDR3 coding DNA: TGTGCCACCAGCAGAGATCTAAGGGGCTATGGCTACACCTTC. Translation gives CATSRDLRGYGYTF.

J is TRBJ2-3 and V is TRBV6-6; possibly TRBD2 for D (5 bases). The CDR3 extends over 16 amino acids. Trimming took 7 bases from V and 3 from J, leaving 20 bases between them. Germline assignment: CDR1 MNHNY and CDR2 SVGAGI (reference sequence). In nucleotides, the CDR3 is TGTGCCAGCAAGGGTCGCGGGTTAAGAGGAACAGATACGCAGTATTTT. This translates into CASKGRGLRGTDTQYF.

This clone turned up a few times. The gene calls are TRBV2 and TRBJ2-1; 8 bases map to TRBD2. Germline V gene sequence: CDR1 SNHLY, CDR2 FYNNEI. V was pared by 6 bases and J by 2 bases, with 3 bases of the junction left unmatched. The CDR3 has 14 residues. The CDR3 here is CASRSGGPYNEQFF. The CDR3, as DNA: TGTGCCAGCAGGAGCGGGGGACCCTACAATGAGCAGTTCTTC. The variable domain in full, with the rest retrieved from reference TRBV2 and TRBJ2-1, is EPEVTQTPSHQVTQMGQEVILRCVPISNHLYFYWYRQILGQKVEFLVSFYNNEISEKSEIFDDQFSVERPDGSNFTLKIRSTKLEDSAMYFCASRSGGPYNEQFFGPGTRLTVL.

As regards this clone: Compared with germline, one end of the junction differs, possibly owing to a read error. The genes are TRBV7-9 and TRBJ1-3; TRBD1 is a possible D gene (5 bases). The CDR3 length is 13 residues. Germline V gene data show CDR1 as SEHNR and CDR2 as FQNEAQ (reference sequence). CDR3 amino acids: CSSSSGPGNAIYF. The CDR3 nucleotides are TGTTCCAGCAGCTCAGGGCCTGGAAACGCCATATATTTT.

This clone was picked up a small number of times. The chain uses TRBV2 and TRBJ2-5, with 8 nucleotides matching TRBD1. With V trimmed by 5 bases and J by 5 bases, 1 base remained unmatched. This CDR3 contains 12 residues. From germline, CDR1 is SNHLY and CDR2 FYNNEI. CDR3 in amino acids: CASSRTGETQYF. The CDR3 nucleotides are TGTGCCAGCAGTAGGACAGGGGAGACCCAGTACTTC.

The CDR3 region is CASSTRDTFSSYEQYF. The CDR3 DNA reads as TGCGCCAGCAGTACCCGGGACACCTTTAGCTCCTACGAGCAGTACTTC. The genes are TRBV5-1 and TRBJ2-7; TRBD1 might be the D (6 bases). CDR1 SGHRS and CDR2 YFSETQ come from the germline V gene. The CDR3 loop spans 16 amino acids. Trimming took 5 bases from V and 0 from J, leaving 18 bases between them.

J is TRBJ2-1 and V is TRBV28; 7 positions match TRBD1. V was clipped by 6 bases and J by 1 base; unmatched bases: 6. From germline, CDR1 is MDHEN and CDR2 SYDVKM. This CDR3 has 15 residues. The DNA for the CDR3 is TGTGCCAGCAGGCAGGGGACAGAGTCCTACAATGAGCAGTTCTTC. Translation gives CASRQGTESYNEQFF.

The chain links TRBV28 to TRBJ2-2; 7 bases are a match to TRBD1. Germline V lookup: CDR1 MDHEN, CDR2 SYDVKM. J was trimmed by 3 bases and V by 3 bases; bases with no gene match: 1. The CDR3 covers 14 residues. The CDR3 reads CASSLQGDTGELFF. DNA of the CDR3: TGTGCCAGCAGTTTGCAGGGGGACACCGGGGAGCTGTTTTTT.

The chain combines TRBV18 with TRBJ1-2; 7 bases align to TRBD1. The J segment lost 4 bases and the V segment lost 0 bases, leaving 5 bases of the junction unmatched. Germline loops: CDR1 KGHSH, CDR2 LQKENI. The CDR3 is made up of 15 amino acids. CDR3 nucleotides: TGTGCCAGCTCACCACCGGCAGGGGGTTTCTATGGCTACACCTTC. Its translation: CASSPPAGGFYGYTF.

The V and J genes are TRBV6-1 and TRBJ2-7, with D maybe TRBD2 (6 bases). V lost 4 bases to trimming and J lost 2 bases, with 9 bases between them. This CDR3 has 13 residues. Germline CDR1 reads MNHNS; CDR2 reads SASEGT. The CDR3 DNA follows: TGTGCCAGCAGTGGGGGACTCCCCTACGAGCAGTACTTC. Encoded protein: CASSGGLPYEQYF.